This TCR beta chain is drawn from a study of CD8 T cells in Susac syndrome. In germline, CDR1 is MGHDK, CDR2 SYGVNS. CDR3 length: 15 residues. V was pared by 6 bases and J by 0 bases, with 9 bases between. When the RNA was reverse transcribed, random hexamers were used with an input of roughly 0.45 to 1 ug. One entry per CDR3 protein, called by TCRdb with MiXCR from the immunoSEQ multiplex PCR reads. The sample yields about 210,000 distinct CDR3 sequences, about 95% seen once. Both CD4+ and CD8+ T cells were negatively isolated, and TEMRA cells underwent FACS enrichment. V usage is TRBV25-1 and J usage is TRBJ2-6; possibly TRBD1 for D (6 bases). Sequencing was carried out using CD4+ T cells from PBMCs. This sequence was found in a human donor with multiple sclerosis. The CDR3 DNA reads TGTGCCAGCAGAAGGGGGAACTCTGGGGCCAACGTCCTGACTTTC. This gives the protein CASRRGNSGANVLTF.